The 30 T cell receptor beta chains below all came from one sample that was sequenced in a study of T cell repertoires in ileal Crohn's disease. The method was immunoSEQ multiplex PCR; TCRdb's version includes in-frame clones alone and lacks a portion of them. The table records about 4,800 clones, around 87% of them present only once. Time point reported: proximal margin of the surgical specimen (macroscopically non-inflamed). The sequencing sample was made of ileal tissue. These receptors were taken from an adult with Crohn's disease.

This chain uses TRBV7-2 with TRBJ1-2; TRBD1 is a possible D gene (5 bases). Per germline, CDR1 SGHTA and CDR2 FQGNSA. The V end lost 3 bases, the J end lost 3 bases, and 8 bases lay between the germline ends. The CDR3 extends over 13 amino acids. In DNA form, the CDR3 reads TGTGCCAGCAGCTTTCAGGGTGACTATGGCTACACCTTC. It is translated as CASSFQGDYGYTF.

The chain uses TRBV19 and TRBJ1-6; 9 nucleotides line up with TRBD1. Germline lookup yields CDR1 LNHDA and CDR2 SQIVND (reference sequence). This CDR3 has 13 residues. Trimming took 11 bases from V and 8 from J; bases not matched to a gene: 7. The CDR3: CASSRQGDSPLHF. The CDR3 nucleotides read TGTGCCTCCTCACGACAGGGGGATTCACCCCTCCACTTT.

The chain carries TRBV29-1 and TRBJ1-2; TRBD1 might be the D (6 bases). Looked up from germline, CDR1 is SQVTM and CDR2 is ANQGSEA. V gave up 3 bases and J gave up 0 bases, with 26 bases separating them. The CDR3 runs 19 residues. The CDR3 region is CSVDKGGAQGHDSNYGYTF. CDR3 sequence (DNA): TGCAGCGTTGATAAGGGGGGGGCGCAGGGACACGACTCTAACTATGGCTACACCTTC. Variable domain in full (rest from reference TRBV29-1 and TRBJ1-2): SAVISQKPSRDICQRGTSLTIQCQVDSQVTMMFWYRQQPGQSLTLIATANQGSEATYESGFVIDKFPISRPNLTFSTLTVSNMSPEDSSIYLCSVDKGGAQGHDSNYGYTFGSGTRLTVV.

CDR3: CSVVLPSPYEQYF. The CDR3 DNA reads as TGCAGCGTTGTGCTCCCCAGTCCCTACGAGCAGTACTTC. This rearrangement joins TRBV29-1 to TRBJ2-7, with D unclear. Germline CDR1 reads SQVTM; CDR2 reads ANQGSEA. Trimming left V 4 bases short and J 2 bases short, with 12 bases between. This CDR3 region has 13 residues.

The genes are TRBV5-4 and TRBJ2-7; 12 bases are a match to TRBD2. Germline assignment: CDR1 SGHNT and CDR2 YYREEE (reference sequence). J gave up 2 bases and V 2 bases, and 8 bases lay outside the gene matches. The CDR3 is 17 amino acids. The CDR3 DNA reads as TGTGCCAGCAGCTTTGGGCCTAGCGGGAGGGTAGCCTACGAGCAGTACTTC. Translated: CASSFGPSGRVAYEQYF.

The chain employs TRBV6-1 and TRBJ2-5, with 7 bases identical to TRBD1. Germline V gene data show CDR1 as MNHNS and CDR2 as SASEGT. The CDR3 covers 15 residues. After removal of 5 bases from V and 5 bases from J, the junction contained 11 bases not matched to a gene. For the CDR3, the DNA is TGTGCCAGCAGTCAAGACAGGGTGGCTTGGGAGACCCAGTACTTC. Translated, it gives CASSQDRVAWETQYF.

The genes are TRBV6-6 and TRBJ1-3; unclear D gene. The CDR3 has 13 amino acids. The germline CDR1 and CDR2 sequences are MNHNY and SVGAGI (reference sequence). Trimming left V 5 bases short and J 0 bases short, with 5 bases between. The CDR3 region has the DNA TGTGCCAGCAGTACGGTCTCTGGAAACACCATATATTTT. Its protein product is CASSTVSGNTIYF.

This clone has more than one count but fewer than ten. The rearrangement joins TRBV7-2 to TRBJ1-1, with D unclear. The V end was cut by 2 bases, the J end by 5 bases, with 12 bases between. Germline V gene lookup returns CDR1 SGHTA and CDR2 FQGNSA. The CDR3 is made up of 14 amino acids. The CDR3: CASSLWEAGTEAFF. The CDR3 nucleotides read TGTGCCAGCAGCTTATGGGAGGCCGGGACTGAAGCTTTCTTT.

The J gene is TRBJ2-3, the V gene TRBV28, with 10 bases fitting TRBD1. Germline V gene lookup returns CDR1 MDHEN and CDR2 SYDVKM. V lost 6 bases to trimming and J lost 6 bases; unmatched junction nucleotides: 9. The CDR3 totals 15 residues. The CDR3 DNA sequence: TGTGCCAGCAGCGCCGGGACAGGGGAATGGGATACGCAGTATTTT. This encodes CASSAGTGEWDTQYF.

The chain employs TRBV2 and TRBJ2-7, with 7 bases fitting TRBD1. There are 16 residues in the CDR3. The V segment lost 5 bases and the J segment 1 base; nucleotides outside the gene matches: 11. Germline V gene data show CDR1 as SNHLY and CDR2 as FYNNEI. Here the CDR3 reads CASSRRQGALSYEQYF. In DNA, the CDR3 is TGTGCCAGCAGTCGGAGACAGGGTGCATTATCCTACGAGCAGTACTTC. Full variable domain (missing parts from reference TRBV2 and TRBJ2-7): EPEVTQTPSHQVTQMGQEVILRCVPISNHLYFYWYRQILGQKVEFLVSFYNNEISEKSEIFDDQFSVERPDGSNFTLKIRSTKLEDSAMYFCASSRRQGALSYEQYFGPGTRLTVT.

This sequence joins TRBV15 and TRBJ1-3; D is unclear. The V end was cut by 8 bases, the J end by 2 bases, with 10 bases between. The CDR3 loop spans 13 amino acids. The germline V gene encodes CDR1 LNHNV and CDR2 YYDKDF (reference sequence). CDR3 amino acids: CATAGKTGNTIYF. CDR3 nucleotide sequence: TGTGCCACCGCGGGGAAGACTGGAAACACCATATATTTT.

The chain is built from TRBV18 and TRBJ1-5; unclear D gene. Germline lookup yields CDR1 KGHSH and CDR2 LQKENI. This CDR3 is built from 16 residues. V was clipped by 5 bases and J by 4 bases, with 18 bases between them. This CDR3 is CASSRSGQVPNQPQHF. As DNA, the CDR3 is TGTGCCAGCTCAAGGTCCGGGCAGGTTCCGAATCAGCCCCAGCATTTT.

This chain uses TRBV28 with TRBJ2-7, with 10 bases that match TRBD2. The J segment lost 4 bases and the V segment lost 7 bases, leaving 4 bases of the junction unmatched. Germline V gives CDR1 MDHEN, CDR2 SYDVKM. The CDR3 is 13 residues long. CDR3: CASKAGGPYEQYF. The DNA for the CDR3 is TGTGCCAGCAAAGCGGGAGGGCCATACGAGCAGTACTTC.

The V call is TRBV2, the J call TRBJ1-6, with D hard to call. Trimming shortened V by 0 bases and J by 7 bases, and 10 bases separated the two germline ends. This CDR3 region has 15 residues. Germline assignment: CDR1 SNHLY and CDR2 FYNNEI. The DNA of the CDR3 is TGTGCCAGCAGTGAAGCGCTTCAGAGAAATTCACCCCTCCACTTT. Its translation is CASSEALQRNSPLHF. Drawing the rest from reference TRBV2 and TRBJ1-6, the complete variable domain is EPEVTQTPSHQVTQMGQEVILRCVPISNHLYFYWYRQILGQKVEFLVSFYNNEISEKSEIFDDQFSVERPDGSNFTLKIRSTKLEDSAMYFCASSEALQRNSPLHFGNGTRLTVT.

The sample holds a few counts of this clone. The V call is TRBV7-2, the J call TRBJ2-3, with a tentative D call TRBD2 (6 bases). The CDR3 length is 16 residues. Germline V gene sequence: CDR1 SGHTA, CDR2 FQGNSA. Trimming removed 4 bases at V and 3 bases at J, with 17 bases between. The CDR3 DNA reads as TGTGCCAGCAGCTCGCTCGGGGCGGGGAGGACAGATACGCAGTATTTT. This encodes CASSSLGAGRTDTQYF.

The J gene is TRBJ1-6, the V gene TRBV10-3, with D possibly being TRBD1 (5 bases). The CDR3 has 14 amino acids. The germline CDR1 and CDR2 sequences are ENHRY and SYGVKD. Deletions cut 10 bases from V and 7 bases from J, with 17 bases between. DNA of the CDR3: TGTGCCACCTTTGAGGGGTCTTGGAATTCACCCCTCCACTTT. Translating it yields CATFEGSWNSPLHF.

V and J are TRBV25-1 and TRBJ1-2; D not resolved. The germline V and J ends were trimmed by 5 bases and 2 bases, with 15 bases remaining between them. CDR1 is MGHDK and CDR2 is SYGVNS in the germline V gene. The CDR3 consists of 15 residues. The CDR3 bases are TGTGCCAGCAGTCCCTACACTATCTCGAACTATGGCTACACCTTC. Encoded protein: CASSPYTISNYGYTF.

The genes are TRBV19 and TRBJ2-2; 8 bases match TRBD2. Germline V CDR1 and CDR2: LNHDA, SQIVND (reference sequence). CDR3 length equals 14 residues. The ends lost 10 bases at V and 4 bases at J; junction bases unmatched: 8. CDR3 sequence: CATGGVTGTGELFF. DNA for the CDR3: TGTGCCACGGGGGGGGTCACCGGCACCGGGGAGCTGTTTTTT.

This chain uses TRBV7-3 with TRBJ2-5; 8 bases match TRBD2. The CDR3 spans 15 residues. Germline CDR1 and CDR2: SGHTA and FQGTGA. With V trimmed by 8 bases and J by 4 bases, 12 bases remained unmatched. This CDR3 reads CASGPRGRGGETQYF. The CDR3 DNA follows: TGTGCCAGCGGACCTAGAGGTCGGGGGGGAGAGACCCAGTACTTC.

This chain connects TRBV5-1 to TRBJ2-1; 7 bases map to TRBD2. Trimming cost V 3 bases and J 2 bases; bases outside gene matches: 8. The germline CDR1 and CDR2 sequences are SGHRS and YFSETQ. This CDR3 is 16 amino acids long. This CDR3 reads CASSWGGGGPYNEQFF. The CDR3 nucleotides read TGCGCCAGCAGCTGGGGCGGCGGGGGACCCTACAATGAGCAGTTCTTC.

The chain carries TRBV7-2 and TRBJ2-5, with 10 bases fitting TRBD2. The CDR3 loop spans 15 amino acids. Germline CDR1 is SGHTA and CDR2 is FQGNSA. J was trimmed by 5 bases and V by 5 bases; bases with no gene match: 8. The CDR3 nucleotides are TGTGCCAGCAGCCGCAGCGGGGGGGGAAGGGAGACCCAGTACTTC. Protein: CASSRSGGGRETQYF. Drawing the rest from reference TRBV7-2 and TRBJ2-5, the complete variable domain is GAGVSQSPSNKVTEKGKDVELRCDPISGHTALYWYRQSLGQGLEFLIYFQGNSAPDKSGLPSDRFSAERTGGSVSTLTIQRTQQEDSAVYLCASSRSGGGRETQYFGPGTRLLVL.

J is TRBJ1-5 and V is TRBV28; 8 bases agree with TRBD1. V lost 3 bases, J lost 6 bases, and 4 bases stayed unmatched. The CDR3 is 14 residues long. Germline V gene lookup returns CDR1 MDHEN and CDR2 SYDVKM. The CDR3 DNA is TGTGCCAGCAGTTTGGGCAGGGGGCTTCAGCCCCAGCATTTT. It codes for CASSLGRGLQPQHF.

The V call is TRBV19, the J call TRBJ2-1, with 8 bases identical to TRBD1. The V gene's germline CDR1 is LNHDA and CDR2 SQIVND (reference sequence). This CDR3 has 12 residues. V lost 4 bases, J lost 13 bases, and 6 bases stayed unmatched. CDR3 nucleotide sequence: TGTGCCAGTAGTACCGACAGGGGTAGCCAGTTCTTC. It yields the protein CASSTDRGSQFF.

Only one count was recorded for this clone. The rearrangement uses TRBV6-6 and TRBJ1-4, with a tentative D call TRBD1 (5 bases). Trimming took off 0 bases at V and 8 bases at J, with 16 bases between the two ends. CDR3 length: 16 residues. Germline V gene data show CDR1 as MNHNY and CDR2 as SVGAGI (reference sequence). The DNA of the CDR3 is TGTGCCAGCAGTTACTCTGGGACGAGGGGCGGCGAAAAACTGTTTTTT. Encoded protein: CASSYSGTRGGEKLFF.

The chain joins TRBV28 to TRBJ2-7; 10 bases align to TRBD1. CDR3 length: 15 residues. The germline V gene has CDR1 MDHEN and CDR2 SYDVKM. J gave up 5 bases and V 5 bases, and 9 bases lay outside the gene matches. CDR3 region: CASSAPGQGTHEQYF. The DNA for the CDR3 is TGTGCCAGCAGTGCACCGGGACAGGGGACACACGAGCAGTACTTC.

This clone came up once. V and J are TRBV11-2 and TRBJ2-7; D is perhaps TRBD1 (5 bases). This CDR3 region has 15 residues. The germline CDR1 and CDR2 sequences are SGHAT and FQNNGV. Trimming removed 3 bases from V and 3 bases from J, with 15 bases in between. The CDR3 protein is CASSFSDSDFYEQYF. The DNA of the CDR3 is TGTGCCAGCAGCTTCAGCGACAGCGACTTCTACGAGCAGTACTTC.

This chain connects TRBV13 to TRBJ1-1; 8 nucleotides align to TRBD1. Per the germline V gene, CDR1 is PRHDT and CDR2 is FYEKMQ (reference sequence). CDR3 length equals 14 residues. V was clipped by 5 bases and J by 6 bases; unmatched bases: 8. The CDR3 reads CASSLGDRGAEAFF. The CDR3 coding sequence is TGTGCCAGCAGCCTGGGCGACAGGGGCGCTGAAGCTTTCTTT.

V usage is TRBV2 and J usage is TRBJ1-2; D is possibly TRBD1 (5 bases). The CDR3 is 13 residues long. Trimming left V 2 bases short and J 6 bases short, with 10 bases between. CDR1 and CDR2 from the germline V gene are SNHLY and FYNNEI. The CDR3 region has the DNA TGTGCCAGCAGTGAAAGCAGGGTTGATGGCTACACCTTC. This gives the protein CASSESRVDGYTF.

CDR3 in DNA: TGTGCCAGCAGTGAGGCGACAGCGAACACTGAAGCTTTCTTT. Translating gives CASSEATANTEAFF. This chain joins TRBV6-1 and TRBJ1-1; possibly TRBD1 for D (5 bases). V lost 3 bases to trimming and J lost 1 base, with 9 bases between them. CDR1 MNHNS and CDR2 SASEGT come from the germline V gene. The CDR3 runs to 14 residues.

The CDR3 region has the DNA TGTGCCAGCAGCGTGGGCCCGACAGGCGACTCCTACGAGCAGTACTTC. As protein: CASSVGPTGDSYEQYF. The chain has TRBV9 and TRBJ2-7; TRBD1 is a possible D gene (6 bases). Germline CDR1 and CDR2: SGDLS and YYNGEE. The CDR3 runs 16 residues. V was trimmed by 2 bases and J by 0 bases, leaving 15 bases between them.